The rows below give T cell receptor beta chains drawn from one sample of a study of CD8 T cells in ankylosing spondylitis. TCRdb itself ran the 5' RACE reads through MiXCR, one entry per CDR3 protein. The repertoire includes under 950,000 distinct CDR3 sequences, under 20% of them detected once, and roughly a fifth sits in the top ten. The sample taken for sequencing was blood, either unsorted or a sorted T cell fraction (not recorded which). All receptors derive from a male donor with ankylosing spondylitis. Both conserved end residues are part of each CDR3. A D gene is named only where the DNA matches it firmly. Clone sizes are given selectively: once, few, many, or a class where the clone is expanded.

d_gene	v_gene	abundance	j_gene	CDR3aa	CDR3nt
TRBD2	TRBV7-8	few	TRBJ2-2	CASSFTGTSGGTGELFF	TGTGCCAGCAGCTTCACTGGGACTAGCGGGGGCACCGGGGAGCTGTTTTTT
TRBD2	TRBV7-7	NA	TRBJ2-1	CASSPKIRDTVGLAGPREQFF	TGTGCCAGCAGCCCCAAAATACGGGATACGGTGGGACTAGCGGGCCCCAGGGAGCAGTTCTTC
NA	TRBV6-2/TRBV6-3	NA	TRBJ1-1	CATSWGTEAFF	TGTGCCACCTCCTGGGGAACTGAAGCTTTCTTT
TRBD2	TRBV27	NA	TRBJ2-2	CASSLPRLGSTSPFAGELFF	TGTGCCAGCAGTTTACCGAGGTTGGGGTCGACTAGCCCGTTCGCCGGGGAGCTGTTTTTT
NA	TRBV7-9	few	TRBJ1-5	CASSLAVGQVRHF	TGTGCCAGCAGCTTAGCGGTCGGGCAGGTGAGGCATTTT
NA	TRBV6-6	NA	TRBJ2-7	CASRGGQNYEQYF	TGTGCCAGCAGAGGGGGACAAAACTACGAGCAGTACTTC
NA	TRBV11-2	once	TRBJ2-6	CASSSGRGSGANVLTF	TGTGCCAGCAGCTCGGGACGGGGCTCTGGGGCCAACGTCCTGACTTTC
NA	TRBV12-3/TRBV12-4	few	TRBJ2-2	CASTEFRWRFGELFF	TGTGCCAGCACCGAATTTAGGTGGAGATTCGGGGAGCTGTTTTTT
NA	TRBV7-2	few	TRBJ2-1	CASRSGINSYNEQFF	TGTGCCAGCAGATCAGGGATCAACTCCTACAATGAGCAGTTCTTC
TRBD2	TRBV5-1	few	TRBJ2-1	CASSYTRGNEQFF	TGCGCCAGCAGCTACACGCGGGGGAATGAGCAGTTCTTC
NA	TRBV12-3/TRBV12-4	few	TRBJ2-3	CASSLREGGDTQYF	TGTGCCAGCAGTTTAAGGGAGGGGGGTGATACGCAGTATTTT
TRBD2	TRBV6-1	few	TRBJ2-5	CASRLAGGIVETQYF	TGTGCCAGCAGACTAGCGGGAGGGATAGTAGAGACCCAGTACTTC
NA	TRBV2	once	TRBJ2-7	CASSEGSGSYEQYF	TGTGCCAGCAGTGAAGGATCCGGGTCCTACGAGCAGTACTTC
TRBD1	TRBV7-3	NA	TRBJ2-1	CASSFVGTAYNEQFF	TGTGCCAGCAGCTTCGTCGGGACAGCGTACAATGAGCAGTTCTTC
TRBD1	TRBV15	NA	TRBJ1-1	CATARGALRGTEAFF	TGTGCCACCGCCAGGGGGGCCCTTCGGGGCACTGAAGCTTTCTTT
NA	TRBV6-1	few	TRBJ1-6	CASRIHRDSYNSPLHF	TGTGCCAGCAGGATTCACAGAGATAGCTATAATTCACCCCTCCACTTT
TRBD1	TRBV28	NA	TRBJ2-7	CASSTPTGTLYEQYF	TGTGCCAGCAGTACACCGACAGGGACCCTATACGAGCAGTACTTC
TRBD2	TRBV6-2/TRBV6-3	NA	TRBJ2-1	CASSYTPGLAGPSSYNEQFF	TGTGCCAGCAGTTACACCCCGGGACTAGCGGGCCCTAGCTCCTACAATGAGCAGTTCTTC
NA	TRBV25-1	few	TRBJ1-4	CASSEYGRKNEKLFF	TGTGCCAGCAGTGAATATGGACGGAAAAATGAAAAACTGTTTTTT
NA	TRBV7-2	few	TRBJ2-3	CASSLQGIDTQYF	TGTGCCAGCAGCTTACAGGGTATAGATACGCAGTATTTT
TRBD2	TRBV7-9	few	TRBJ2-1	CASSLGLAGVIDEQFF	TGTGCCAGCAGCTTAGGACTAGCGGGAGTTATCGATGAGCAGTTCTTC
TRBD2	TRBV6-5	few	TRBJ2-1	CASSSEGLAADEQFF	TGTGCCAGCAGTTCCGAGGGGCTAGCGGCTGATGAGCAGTTCTTC
NA	TRBV20-1	NA	TRBJ2-1	CSASLRGTYNEQFF	TGCAGTGCTAGTTTACGGGGGACGTACAATGAGCAGTTCTTC
TRBD2	TRBV20-1	NA	TRBJ2-3	CSAETLAGGTDTQYF	TGCAGTGCGGAAACTCTAGCGGGGGGCACAGATACGCAGTATTTT
NA	TRBV5-8	NA	TRBJ2-2	CASSLVRTVNTGELFF	TGTGCCAGCAGCTTGGTTCGGACAGTAAACACCGGGGAGCTGTTTTTT
TRBD1	TRBV6-1	NA	TRBJ1-2	CASRTDRDYGGYTF	TGTGCCAGCAGGACCGACAGGGATTATGGTGGCTACACCTTC
TRBD2	TRBV2	NA	TRBJ2-3	CASLPRTSRGTDTQYF	TGTGCCAGCCTACCTCGGACTAGCCGGGGCACAGATACGCAGTATTTT
NA	TRBV5-6	few	TRBJ2-6	CASSWGISGANVLTF	TGTGCCAGCAGCTGGGGGATCTCTGGGGCCAACGTCCTGACTTTC
TRBD1	TRBV10-3	NA	TRBJ2-7	CAISGTGTYEQYF	TGTGCCATCAGTGGGACAGGGACCTACGAGCAGTACTTC
NA	TRBV20-1	NA	TRBJ2-1	CSAPPRGVGSYNEQFF	TGCAGTGCCCCCCCCAGGGGGGTCGGGTCCTACAATGAGCAGTTCTTC
NA	TRBV10-3	few	TRBJ1-6	CAIRDLGDSPLHF	TGTGCCATACGGGACTTGGGGGATTCACCCCTCCACTTT
NA	TRBV7-9	few	TRBJ2-2	CASSYQAGELFF	TGTGCCAGCAGCTACCAAGCCGGGGAGCTGTTTTTT
NA	TRBV4-1	few	TRBJ2-7	CASSQMGVGTYEQYF	TGCGCCAGCAGCCAAATGGGGGTGGGAACTTACGAGCAGTACTTC
NA	TRBV6-5	NA	TRBJ1-1	CASSRLSEVFF	TGTGCCAGCAGTCGGTTGTCCGAGGTGTTCTTT
NA	TRBV20-1	few	TRBJ2-7	CSASSWSSYEQYF	TGCAGTGCTAGTTCATGGAGCTCCTACGAGCAGTACTTC
NA	TRBV29-1	few	TRBJ2-3	CSVRGAVGTDTQYF	TGCAGCGTCCGAGGTGCCGTAGGCACAGATACGCAGTATTTT
NA	TRBV12-5	few	TRBJ2-5	CASGLEETQYF	TGTGCTAGTGGTTTGGAAGAGACCCAGTACTTC
TRBD1	TRBV24-1	many	TRBJ1-1	CATSDLIHVRKTGAGTEAFF	TGTGCCACCAGTGATTTAATTCACGTTCGTAAAACAGGGGCGGGAACTGAAGCTTTCTTT
NA	TRBV6-5	NA	TRBJ1-2	CASSYSYGLEGYTF	TGTGCCAGCAGTTACTCGTATGGGCTGGAAGGCTACACCTTC
NA	TRBV24-1	many	TRBJ2-5	CATSDPRGPGETQYF	TGTGCCACCAGTGACCCCCGAGGCCCCGGAGAGACCCAGTACTTC
NA	TRBV12-3/TRBV12-4	NA	TRBJ2-5	CASSLGVGPPRETQYF	TGTGCCAGCAGTTTGGGCGTGGGCCCCCCGCGAGAGACCCAGTACTTC
NA	TRBV6-6	NA	TRBJ2-1	CASSYPALNEQFF	TGTGCCAGCAGTTACCCAGCCCTCAATGAGCAGTTCTTC
NA	TRBV5-5	many	TRBJ1-5	CASSLGHAGNQPQHF	TGTGCCAGCAGCTTGGGGCACGCGGGCAATCAGCCCCAGCATTTT
NA	TRBV20-1	many	TRBJ1-1	CSAQDGLNTEAFF	TGCAGTGCCCAGGACGGTTTGAACACTGAAGCTTTCTTT
NA	TRBV20-1	NA	TRBJ2-7	CSAGHTSSYEQYF	TGCAGTGCTGGGCATACTAGCTCCTACGAGCAGTACTTC
NA	TRBV4-2	few	TRBJ2-5	CASSQDQGSRQETQYF	TGTGCCAGCAGCCAAGATCAGGGTAGCAGACAAGAGACCCAGTACTTC
NA	TRBV12-3/TRBV12-4	many	TRBJ2-1	CASSSDNEQFF	TGTGCCAGCAGTTCGGATAATGAGCAGTTCTTC
TRBD2	TRBV12-3/TRBV12-4	once	TRBJ2-1	CASSLRVTSGIYNEQFF	TGTGCCAGCAGTTTGAGGGTGACTAGCGGAATCTACAATGAGCAGTTCTTC
TRBD2	TRBV15	few	TRBJ2-1	CATSRREGSYNEQFF	TGTGCCACCAGTAGGCGGGAGGGATCCTACAATGAGCAGTTCTTC
TRBD1	TRBV6-1	NA	TRBJ1-5	CASSQGRQGDQPQHF	TGTGCCAGCTCCCAAGGGCGGCAGGGGGATCAGCCCCAGCATTTT
TRBD1	TRBV20-1	NA	TRBJ2-7	CSAIGQGWQYF	TGCAGTGCCATCGGACAGGGGTGGCAGTACTTC
NA	TRBV2	NA	TRBJ1-5	CASSGWTTEPQHF	TGTGCCAGCAGTGGATGGACGACGGAGCCCCAGCATTTT
NA	TRBV15	few	TRBJ2-1	CATSRRGNEQFF	TGTGCCACCAGCAGGCGGGGAAATGAGCAGTTCTTC
NA	TRBV28	few	TRBJ2-5	CASSFATATLLGKTQYF	TGTGCCAGCAGTTTTGCCACGGCGACCCTGCTTGGAAAGACCCAGTACTTC